The 22 T cell receptor beta chains given below trace back to one sample, sequenced in a study of T cell repertoires in ileal Crohn's disease. Profiled with immunoSEQ multiplex PCR; TCRdb holds only in-frame clones, not every one. The profile shows roughly 13,000 clones, 70% to 90% of them singletons. The specimen was ileal tissue. Receptors originate from an adult with Crohn's disease.

Note on this clone: Other DNA sequences in this sample translate to the same CDR3. The chain links TRBV18 to TRBJ2-7, with 12 bases lining up with TRBD1. CDR1 is KGHSH, CDR2 LQKENI, per germline. This CDR3 region has 14 residues. The V segment lost 3 bases and the J segment 6 bases; nucleotides outside the gene matches: 3. The CDR3 region is CASSPGQGAREQYF. The DNA of the CDR3 is TGTGCCAGCTCACCGGGACAGGGGGCGCGCGAGCAGTACTTC.

The chain couples TRBV30 to TRBJ2-3, with TRBD2 matching 10 bases. This CDR3 comprises 17 residues. Losses at the gene ends were 4 bases for V and 1 base for J; bases not matched to a gene: 11. The germline gives CDR1 GTSNPN, CDR2 SVGIG (reference sequence). CDR3 in DNA: TGTGCCTGGACTCGCGCGGGACTAGCGTCTGGCACAGATACGCAGTATTTT. The encoded protein is CAWTRAGLASGTDTQYF.

This chain links TRBV19 with TRBJ2-1; TRBD2 agrees at 10 bases. After removal of 2 bases from V and 8 bases from J, the junction contained 3 bases not matched to a gene. From germline, CDR1 is LNHDA and CDR2 SQIVND (reference sequence). This CDR3 region has 14 residues. The CDR3 sequence: CASSISGGAHEQFF. CDR3 in DNA: TGTGCCAGTAGTATAAGCGGGGGGGCCCATGAGCAGTTCTTC.

The chain is built from TRBV4-1 and TRBJ2-2; the D gene is possibly TRBD1 (5 bases). Germline loops: CDR1 MGHRA, CDR2 YSYEKL. V was trimmed by 0 bases and J by 6 bases, leaving 14 bases between them. CDR3 size: 16 residues. DNA of the CDR3: TGCGCCAGCAGCCAAGAAGTACAGGCCCCCTCCGGGGAGCTGTTTTTT. Translated, it gives CASSQEVQAPSGELFF.

The V and J genes are TRBV30 and TRBJ1-5; D is unresolved. From germline, CDR1 is GTSNPN and CDR2 SVGIG (reference sequence). The CDR3 runs to 13 residues. Trimming shortened V by 0 bases and J by 7 bases, and 10 bases separated the two germline ends. CDR3 protein: CAWSVTTEQPQHF. CDR3 bases: TGTGCCTGGAGTGTCACAACCGAACAGCCCCAGCATTTT.

The CDR3 reads CASSVAGTGIHGYTF. CDR3 in DNA: TGTGCCAGCAGCGTAGCGGGGACAGGGATCCATGGCTACACCTTC. The chain recombines TRBV9 with TRBJ1-2; TRBD1 aligns across 9 bases. Germline V lookup: CDR1 SGDLS, CDR2 YYNGEE. The CDR3 is made up of 15 amino acids. Trimming removed 0 bases from V and 6 bases from J; junction bases left unmatched: 6.

The rearrangement uses TRBV5-1 and TRBJ2-1, with unresolved D. Trimming took 9 bases from V and 2 from J, leaving 15 bases between them. CDR3 size: 14 residues. Germline V lookup: CDR1 SGHRS, CDR2 YFSETQ. CDR3 in amino acids: CATRPAQPYNEQFF. The CDR3 DNA sequence: TGCGCCACTAGGCCCGCCCAGCCCTACAATGAGCAGTTCTTC.

The V and J genes are TRBV4-1 and TRBJ2-5; 8 nucleotides match TRBD1. The trim removed 1 base at V and 5 bases at J, leaving 6 bases unmatched. This CDR3 has 15 amino acids. Germline V gene data show CDR1 as MGHRA and CDR2 as YSYEKL. CDR3 sequence reads: CASSQGQGSGETQYF. The CDR3 DNA reads TGCGCCAGCAGCCAAGGACAGGGGTCGGGCGAGACCCAGTACTTC.

The chain combines TRBV7-3 with TRBJ1-2, with a possible D match to TRBD1 (5 bases). Germline CDR1 and CDR2: SGHTA and FQGTGA. This CDR3 is 14 amino acids long. V gave up 2 bases and J gave up 4 bases, with 11 bases separating them. CDR3 nucleotides: TGTGCCAGCAGCTTAGGGGGGACCCCCTATGGCTACACCTTC. Residues: CASSLGGTPYGYTF.

The gene calls are TRBV5-1 and TRBJ2-6; D is undetermined. From germline, CDR1 is SGHRS and CDR2 YFSETQ. The CDR3 has 19 residues. V lost 1 base to trimming and J lost 0 bases, with 17 bases between them. In nucleotides, the CDR3 is TGCGCCAGCAGCTTGTACGGTTATACTACCAGCTCTGGGGCCAACGTCCTGACTTTC. Translated: CASSLYGYTTSSGANVLTF. Full variable domain (remainder filled in from reference TRBV5-1 and TRBJ2-6): KAGVTQTPRYLIKTRGQQVTLSCSPISGHRSVSWYQQTPGQGLQFLFEYFSETQRNKGNFPGRFSGRQFSNSRSEMNVSTLELGDSALYLCASSLYGYTTSSGANVLTFGAGSRLTVL.

The rearrangement links TRBV29-1 to TRBJ1-2, with TRBD1 matching over 7 bases. The CDR3 is 13 amino acids. The germline gives CDR1 SQVTM, CDR2 ANQGSEA. V gave up 2 bases and J gave up 8 bases; unmatched junction bases: 8. The CDR3 here is CSVERQGKSGYTF. CDR3 DNA sequence: TGCAGCGTTGAACGACAGGGAAAATCGGGCTACACCTTC.

This clone showed up just a few times. The CDR3 loop reads CASSSSAAQPQHF. DNA of the CDR3: TGTGCCAGTAGTAGCAGTGCGGCCCAGCCCCAGCATTTT. The chain employs TRBV19 and TRBJ1-5, with D unresolved. CDR3 length equals 13 residues. The V gene's germline CDR1 is LNHDA and CDR2 SQIVND (reference sequence). Trimming pared 4 bases from V and 7 bases from J, leaving 11 bases between.

This chain connects TRBV5-6 to TRBJ1-2; no reliable D call. Germline CDR1 SGHDT, CDR2 YYEEEE. The CDR3 sequence is 13 residues long. The ends were cut back, 0 bases at V and 3 bases at J, with 6 bases in the middle. The CDR3 protein is CASSLGHYYGYTF. The CDR3 nucleotides read TGTGCCAGCAGCTTGGGACATTACTATGGCTACACCTTC.

V is TRBV7-3 and J is TRBJ2-3; 8 bases fit TRBD2. The CDR3 consists of 17 residues. The germline CDR1 and CDR2 sequences are SGHTA and FQGTGA. Trimming took 2 bases from V and 3 from J; bases not matched to a gene: 10. The CDR3: CASSLGGRTPPTDTQYF. The CDR3 DNA reads TGTGCCAGCAGCTTAGGCGGGAGGACTCCCCCGACAGATACGCAGTATTTT.

This clone was observed a few times. Here the CDR3 DNA reads TGTGCCATCAGTGAGCCCTGGGACACGATTAACTATGGCTACACCTTC. Translating it yields CAISEPWDTINYGYTF. The V gene is TRBV10-3, the J gene TRBJ1-2; tentative D call: TRBD1 (6 bases). Trimming cost V 2 bases and J 1 base, with 14 bases left between them. The CDR3 totals 16 residues. Per the germline V gene, CDR1 is ENHRY and CDR2 is SYGVKD.

V usage is TRBV5-4 and J usage is TRBJ2-5; 9 bases align to TRBD2. Germline trimming cut 6 bases from V and 4 bases from J; bases unmatched to any gene: 7. Germline CDR1 and CDR2: SGHNT and YYREEE (reference sequence). The CDR3 extends over 14 amino acids. CDR3 loop: CASKAGGMRETQYF. DNA of the CDR3: TGTGCCAGCAAGGCGGGGGGGATGAGAGAGACCCAGTACTTC.

The V gene is TRBV19, the J gene TRBJ1-5, with 11 bases lining up with TRBD1. CDR1 is LNHDA and CDR2 is SQIVND in the germline V gene (reference sequence). J was trimmed by 5 bases and V by 4 bases; bases with no gene match: 10. The CDR3 has 17 residues. CDR3 protein: CASSKSSGTGGYQPQHF. CDR3 coding DNA: TGTGCCAGTAGTAAATCCTCCGGGACAGGGGGGTATCAGCCCCAGCATTTT.

The V gene is TRBV6-5, the J gene TRBJ1-5; 10 positions agree with TRBD1. The V segment lost 8 bases and the J segment 6 bases; nucleotides outside the gene matches: 7. The CDR3 is 14 amino acids. Germline values: CDR1 MNHEY, CDR2 SVGAGI. The CDR3 DNA sequence: TGTGCCAGCGGTTCCGGACAGGGGGGTCAGCCCCAGCATTTT. Translating gives CASGSGQGGQPQHF.

Here the CDR3 reads CASRGQAANTGELFF. CDR3 DNA sequence: TGTGCCAGCAGGGGACAGGCTGCGAACACCGGGGAGCTGTTTTTT. This chain joins TRBV6-1 and TRBJ2-2, with 8 bases fitting TRBD1. Germline trimming cut 6 bases from V and 0 bases from J; bases unmatched to any gene: 3. This CDR3 spans 15 amino acids. Germline V gives CDR1 MNHNS, CDR2 SASEGT.

The V call is TRBV5-4, the J call TRBJ1-3; no definite D call. Germline V gene lookup returns CDR1 SGHNT and CDR2 YYREEE (reference sequence). The V end was cut by 2 bases, the J end by 1 base, with 7 bases between. This CDR3 spans 14 amino acids. CDR3 loop: CASSFGQSGNTIYF. In DNA, the CDR3 is TGTGCCAGCAGCTTTGGTCAGTCTGGAAACACCATATATTTT.

This clone was seen only once. The J gene is TRBJ2-2, the V gene TRBV30; 14 nucleotides match TRBD2. Germline V lookup: CDR1 GTSNPN, CDR2 SVGIG (reference sequence). V lost 1 base, J lost 7 bases, and 8 bases stayed unmatched. The CDR3 runs to 17 residues. The CDR3 region is CAWSAPGLAGVSGELFF. Here the CDR3 DNA reads TGTGCCTGGAGTGCGCCGGGACTAGCGGGAGTAAGCGGGGAGCTGTTTTTT.

The chain is built from TRBV29-1 and TRBJ2-3; 8 bases match TRBD2. The CDR3 loop spans 15 amino acids. Germline lookup yields CDR1 SQVTM and CDR2 ANQGSEA. V shed 4 bases and J 3 bases; nucleotides not matched to a gene: 9. For the CDR3, the DNA is TGCAGCGTTGGTAGCCGGGAGGGCCGAACAGATACGCAGTATTTT. Its protein is CSVGSREGRTDTQYF.